This passage covers 13 T cell receptor beta chains from one sample sequenced in a study of T cells in Graves' hyperthyroidism and ophthalmopathy (dated by TCRdb to the late 2010s). Libraries were constructed by multiplex PCR. The reads were generated on an Illumina HiSeq 2000. The TCR beta CDR3 regions were amplified from the RNA transcripts. A first-round RT-PCR of the TCR CDR3 used the HTBI primer set with the Qiagen OneStep RT-PCR kit. The public reads were reanalyzed by TCRdb: fastp trimming at Q25, MiXCR alignment, in-frame beta chains only. Merged by CDR3 protein, the rows form single entries marked with the most common genes and DNA. The sample profile shows about 610,000 distinct CDR3 sequences; roughly 15% of them were found once. Of the sample, around 4.1% falls within the top ten clones. Sequencing was done on a sample of blood. These receptors were obtained from a woman in her forties with Graves' ophthalmopathy.

V is TRBV4-1 and J is TRBJ2-2; D gene unclear. Trimming took off 1 base at V and 2 bases at J, with 8 bases between the two ends. The CDR3 is made up of 15 amino acids. Germline CDR1 and CDR2: MGHRA and YSYEKL. The CDR3 DNA reads TGCGCCAGCAGCCAAGGTCCAGCTAACACCGGGGAGCTGTTTTTT. Translating gives CASSQGPANTGELFF.

This clonotype was found many times. The gene calls are TRBV20-1 and TRBJ2-7; D not certain. This CDR3 comprises 10 residues. Trimming took off 6 bases at V and 5 bases at J, with 8 bases between the two ends. Germline V CDR1 and CDR2: DFQATT, SNEGSKA (reference sequence). The CDR3 nucleotides are TGCAGTGCCGAGCAGGACGAGCAGTACTTC. Translating it yields CSAEQDEQYF.

This clonotype occurred many times. The chain links TRBV2 to TRBJ1-2, with TRBD1 identical over 7 bases. Looked up from germline, CDR1 is SNHLY and CDR2 is FYNNEI. J was trimmed by 8 bases and V by 1 base; bases with no gene match: 10. There are 15 residues in the CDR3. CDR3 nucleotide sequence: TGTGCCAGCAGTGAAGGAACAGGGGTAGGACAAGGCTACACCTTC. This codes for CASSEGTGVGQGYTF.

This chain joins TRBV4-1 and TRBJ2-5; the match to TRBD2 covers 11 bases. CDR3 length: 17 residues. The germline gives CDR1 MGHRA, CDR2 YSYEKL. The V gene end was trimmed by 1 base and the J gene end by 5 bases; junction bases not matched to a gene: 9. The CDR3: CASSQVGSGRERETQYF. In DNA, the CDR3 is TGCGCCAGCAGCCAAGTCGGTAGCGGGAGGGAGCGGGAGACCCAGTACTTC.

Ten or more counts support this clonotype. The CDR3 spells CASRIYRGPTDYGYTF. CDR3 sequence (DNA): TGTGCCAGCAGAATCTACCGGGGGCCGACGGACTATGGCTACACCTTC. This sequence joins TRBV28 and TRBJ1-2; TRBD1 might be the D (6 bases). Per germline, CDR1 MDHEN and CDR2 SYDVKM. Trimming left V 6 bases short and J 3 bases short, with 20 bases between. The CDR3 spans 16 residues.

This clonotype came up many times. The chain joins TRBV7-9 to TRBJ1-2; D remains ambiguous. This CDR3 contains 14 residues. From germline, CDR1 is SEHNR and CDR2 FQNEAQ (reference sequence). V gave up 5 bases and J gave up 2 bases, with 12 bases separating them. The CDR3 reads CASSPVGENYGYTF. The DNA for the CDR3 is TGTGCCAGCAGCCCAGTTGGGGAAAACTATGGCTACACCTTC.

There are many counts of this clonotype. The rearrangement links TRBV28 to TRBJ1-5; D is undetermined. The V end was cut by 7 bases, the J end by 6 bases, with 10 bases between. This CDR3 is built from 12 residues. Per germline, CDR1 MDHEN and CDR2 SYDVKM. The CDR3 sequence: CASNVNFQPQHF. The DNA of the CDR3 is TGTGCCAGCAACGTCAATTTTCAGCCCCAGCATTTT. Full variable domain (outside the CDR3, taken from reference TRBV28 and TRBJ1-5): DVKVTQSSRYLVKRTGEKVFLECVQDMDHENMFWYRQDPGLGLRLIYFSYDVKMKEKGDIPEGYSVSREKKERFSLILESASTNQTSMYLCASNVNFQPQHFGDGTRLSIL.

This clonotype was counted many times. CDR3 nucleotide sequence: TGTGCCAGCAGTTTAGCCGGGTCCCGTTACACCGGGGAGCTGTTTTTT. It is translated as CASSLAGSRYTGELFF. V and J are TRBV12-3 or TRBV12-4 and TRBJ2-2; D is uncertain. V lost 0 bases and J lost 3, with 11 bases in between. The CDR3 is 16 residues long.

The chain is built from TRBV20-1 and TRBJ2-1, with TRBD2 matching over 7 bases. V was pared by 6 bases and J by 6 bases, with 17 bases of the junction left unmatched. Germline-derived CDR1 and CDR2 are DFQATT and SNEGSKA (reference sequence). The CDR3 spans 16 residues. CDR3 coding DNA: TGCAGTGCACCCAGGCCCGCGGGACTACTCGGCAATGAGCAGTTCTTC. As protein: CSAPRPAGLLGNEQFF.

The V gene is TRBV28, the J gene TRBJ2-2, with TRBD2 matching 14 bases. Germline values: CDR1 MDHEN, CDR2 SYDVKM. The CDR3 is 15 residues long. In nucleotides, the CDR3 is TGTGCTCCATGGGGACTAGCGGGAGTGGCCGGGGAGCTGTTTTTT. This gives the protein CAPWGLAGVAGELFF. The variable domain in full, completed from reference TRBV28 and TRBJ2-2, reads DVKVTQSSRYLVKRTGEKVFLECVQDMDHENMFWYRQDPGLGLRLIYFSYDVKMKEKGDIPEGYSVSREKKERFSLILESASTNQTSMYLCAPWGLAGVAGELFFGEGSRLTVL.

This clonotype was observed many times. J is TRBJ1-2 and V is TRBV6-5; D is ambiguous. CDR3 length equals 14 residues. Trimming removed 4 bases at V and 1 base at J, with 10 bases between. Germline V CDR1 and CDR2: MNHEY, SVGAGI. CDR3 DNA: TGTGCCAGCAGTTGGAGATCTTATAACTATGGCTACACCTTC. Amino acid sequence: CASSWRSYNYGYTF.

This clonotype was seen ten or more times. The chain has TRBV7-2 and TRBJ2-7; D tentatively reads TRBD1 or TRBD2 (5 bases each). The V end was cut by 5 bases, the J end by 0 bases, with 14 bases between. The CDR3 has 15 amino acids. The germline CDR1 and CDR2 sequences are SGHTA and FQGNSA. The CDR3 coding sequence is TGTGCCAGCAGCATGGGGACGGGAAGCTCCTACGAGCAGTACTTC. Its protein product is CASSMGTGSSYEQYF.

The sample holds a few counts of this clonotype. The gene calls are TRBV30 and TRBJ2-3; D call uncertain. This CDR3 spans 13 amino acids. Germline values: CDR1 GTSNPN, CDR2 SVGIG (reference sequence). The germline V and J ends were trimmed by 2 bases and 5 bases, with 11 bases remaining between them. The CDR3 nucleotides read TGTGCCTGGAGTCCCGAGGTTGGAGATACGCAGTATTTT. Translated: CAWSPEVGDTQYF.